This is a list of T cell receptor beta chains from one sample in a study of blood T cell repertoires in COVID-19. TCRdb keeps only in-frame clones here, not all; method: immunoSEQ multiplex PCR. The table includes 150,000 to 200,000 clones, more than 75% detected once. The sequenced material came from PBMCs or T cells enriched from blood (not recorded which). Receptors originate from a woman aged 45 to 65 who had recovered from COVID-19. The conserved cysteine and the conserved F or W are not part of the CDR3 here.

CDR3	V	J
ASSQGLLQYEQY	TRBV14	TRBJ2-7
ASSQYPDTTSEAF	TRBV16	TRBJ1-1
ASTYGLQNTEAF	TRBV6-5	TRBJ1-1
ASSSRTSGATDTQY	TRBV7-8	TRBJ2-3
ASSQTVLIGNEQF	TRBV11-2	TRBJ2-1
ASSSLARQITDGEQF	TRBV6-2/TRBV6-3	TRBJ2-1
ASSFFLGDGELF	TRBV7-3	TRBJ2-2
ASSEAGRSTQY	TRBV2	TRBJ2-3
ASSLRMASNEQY	TRBV7-2	TRBJ2-7
ASSATGGSYGYT	TRBV3-1/TRBV3-2	TRBJ1-2
ATSDGRDRTDTQY	TRBV24-1	TRBJ2-3
ASSMMTEAF	TRBV19	TRBJ1-1
ASRGTAYNEQF	TRBV12-3/TRBV12-4	TRBJ2-1
SASTSGGLQETQY	TRBV20-1	TRBJ2-5
ASSTQGTQPQH	TRBV19	TRBJ1-5
ASSLLSSGGSSYEQY	TRBV19	TRBJ2-7
ASSTRGQETQY	TRBV27	TRBJ2-5
ASSSEGRAGGIGYT	TRBV9	TRBJ1-2
ASSWGQPTEAF	TRBV11-2	TRBJ1-1
ASSANRVPHTEAF	TRBV5-1	TRBJ1-1
ASSPHSGGHTGELF	TRBV6-2/TRBV6-3	TRBJ2-2
ATSSEGGVRSGYT	TRBV15	TRBJ1-2
ASSPPGDHEQY	TRBV7-3	TRBJ2-7
ASTPTRDRGAGYT	TRBV5-1	TRBJ1-2
ASSLGGGYGYT	TRBV2	TRBJ1-2
ASSQGQGGTDTQY	TRBV5-4	TRBJ2-3
ATWGGRADTQY	TRBV25-1	TRBJ2-3
ASSLGQGYQPQH	TRBV7-2	TRBJ1-5
ASSPIVGLHTEAF	TRBV11-3	TRBJ1-1
ASSYSTGGPLGGYT	TRBV6-5	TRBJ1-2
ASSLIGGPSYNSPLH	TRBV11-3	TRBJ1-6
ASSSPEGSYEQY	TRBV11-1	TRBJ2-7
ASSSGLAFMQY	TRBV7-2	TRBJ2-3
ASSHTGGGSPDEYSNQPQH	TRBV3-1/TRBV3-2	TRBJ1-5
ASSVGGTPDYEQY	TRBV9	TRBJ2-7
ASSYSSGMMNYGYT	TRBV6-5	TRBJ1-2
ASSRTSGGNRETQY	TRBV3-1/TRBV3-2	TRBJ2-5
ASSPFGEDTQY	TRBV14	TRBJ2-3
SVSGGSGIQY	TRBV29-1	TRBJ2-4
ASSSEDRDTEAF	TRBV9	TRBJ1-1
ASSPGLLSSTDTQY	TRBV5-4	TRBJ2-3
ASSYSTWTPQGYT	TRBV6-5	TRBJ1-2